The present T cell receptor (beta chain) was sequenced within a study of blood T cell repertoires in COVID-19. Overall study: Italy, Spain and the United States were the sources of the convalescent and acute COVID-19 samples.

In Seattle, patients joined the study during active infection and were tracked longitudinally. Original processing notes: Estimation of nucleated cell counts was performed using reference gene primer amplification. The protocol was immunoSEQ multiplex PCR, while the TCRdb copy is restricted to in-frame clones and leaves out a portion. V and J calls and clone size come straight from that table; D and trimming were deduced from the DNA. The repertoire has under 200,000 clones, roughly nine tenths of them found once; the top ten carry over 9.5%. This sequence was found in a woman in her fifties or sixties with COVID-19, enrolled during active disease. Sequenced input: peripheral blood.

As DNA, the CDR3 is TGTGCCAGCAGTTTAGACAGGGGACCCTCCTACGAGCAGTACTTC. This encodes CASSLDRGPSYEQYF. The chain recombines TRBV27 with TRBJ2-7, with 8 bases identical to TRBD1. V was pared by 2 bases and J by 0 bases, with 3 bases of the junction left unmatched. Germline CDR1 MNHEY, CDR2 SMNVEV (reference sequence). This CDR3 has 15 amino acids.